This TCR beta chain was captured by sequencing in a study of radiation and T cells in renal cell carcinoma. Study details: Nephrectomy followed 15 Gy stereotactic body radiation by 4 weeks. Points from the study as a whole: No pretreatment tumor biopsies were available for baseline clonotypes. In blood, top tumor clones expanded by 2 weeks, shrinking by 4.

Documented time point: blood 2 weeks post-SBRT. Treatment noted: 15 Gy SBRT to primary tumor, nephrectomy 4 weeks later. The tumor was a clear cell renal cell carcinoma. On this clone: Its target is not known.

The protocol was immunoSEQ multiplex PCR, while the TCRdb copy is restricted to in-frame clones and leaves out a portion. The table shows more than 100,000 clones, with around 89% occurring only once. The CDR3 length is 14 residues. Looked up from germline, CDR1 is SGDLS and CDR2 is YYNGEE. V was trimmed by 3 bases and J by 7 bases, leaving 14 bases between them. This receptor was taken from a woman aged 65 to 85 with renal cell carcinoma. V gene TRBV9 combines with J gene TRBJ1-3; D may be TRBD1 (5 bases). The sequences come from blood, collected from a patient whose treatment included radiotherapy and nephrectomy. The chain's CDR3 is CASSGSRQSNTIYF. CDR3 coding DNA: TGTGCCAGCAGCGGATCCCGACAGAGCAACACCATATATTTT. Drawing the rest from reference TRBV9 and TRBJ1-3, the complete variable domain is DSGVTQTPKHLITATGQRVTLRCSPRSGDLSVYWYQQSLDQGLQFLIQYYNGEERAKGNILERFSAQQFPDLHSELNLSSLELGDSALYFCASSGSRQSNTIYFGEGSWLTVV.